This T cell receptor (beta chain) was identified in a study of T cell changes during pregnancy in multiple sclerosis. The data were produced by immunoSEQ multiplex PCR, yet TCRdb's version contains in-frame clones alone and is incomplete. The table records around 50,000 clones, about 94% of them present only once. Germline values: CDR1 SEHNR, CDR2 FQNEAQ (reference sequence). The J segment lost 2 bases and the V segment lost 5 bases, leaving 2 bases of the junction unmatched. The CDR3 is made up of 14 amino acids. The chain uses TRBV7-9 and TRBJ2-5; 10 bases line up with TRBD2. The clonotype was recovered from a female donor with multiple sclerosis, enrolled in a pregnancy study. The source material was CD8+ T cells from peripheral blood mononuclear cells, sampled in the first trimester of pregnancy. CDR3 bases: TGTGCCAGCAGCGCGACTAGCGGGCAAGAGACCCAGTACTTC. Protein: CASSATSGQETQYF.